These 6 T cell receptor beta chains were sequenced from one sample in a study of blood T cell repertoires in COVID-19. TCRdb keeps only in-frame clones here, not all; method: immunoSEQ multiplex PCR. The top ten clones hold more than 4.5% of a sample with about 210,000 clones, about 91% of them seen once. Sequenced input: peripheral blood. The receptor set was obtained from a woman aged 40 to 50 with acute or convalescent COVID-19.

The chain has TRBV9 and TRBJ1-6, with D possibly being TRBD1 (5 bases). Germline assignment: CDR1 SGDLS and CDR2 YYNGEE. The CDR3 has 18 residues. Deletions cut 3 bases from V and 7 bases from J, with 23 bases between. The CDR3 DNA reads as TGTGCCAGCAGCGCCAGGGATCGGGGAGGGCGGGACAATTCACCCCTCCACTTT. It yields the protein CASSARDRGGRDNSPLHF.

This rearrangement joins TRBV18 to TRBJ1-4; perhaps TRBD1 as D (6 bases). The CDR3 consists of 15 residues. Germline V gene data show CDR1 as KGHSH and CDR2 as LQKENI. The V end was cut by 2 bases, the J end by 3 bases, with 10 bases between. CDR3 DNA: TGTGCCAGCTCACCAAAACAGGGTCCTAATGAAAAACTGTTTTTT. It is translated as CASSPKQGPNEKLFF.

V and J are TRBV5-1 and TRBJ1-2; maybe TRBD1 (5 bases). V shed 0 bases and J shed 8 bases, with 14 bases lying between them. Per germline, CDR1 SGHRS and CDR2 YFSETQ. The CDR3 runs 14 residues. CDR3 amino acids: CASSLEQAPRGYTF. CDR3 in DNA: TGCGCCAGCAGCTTGGAACAGGCTCCTCGAGGCTACACCTTC.

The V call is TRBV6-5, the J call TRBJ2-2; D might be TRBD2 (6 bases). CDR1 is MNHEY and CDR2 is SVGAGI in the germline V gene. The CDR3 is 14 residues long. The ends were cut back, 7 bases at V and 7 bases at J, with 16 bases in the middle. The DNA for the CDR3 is TGTGCCAGCAACTTGGAGGGAAGGGGCGGGGAGCTGTTTTTT. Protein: CASNLEGRGGELFF.

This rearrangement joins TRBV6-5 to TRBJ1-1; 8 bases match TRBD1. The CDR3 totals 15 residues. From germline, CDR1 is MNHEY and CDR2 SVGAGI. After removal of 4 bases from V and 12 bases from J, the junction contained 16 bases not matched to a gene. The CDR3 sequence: CASSSDPGQGGRTFF. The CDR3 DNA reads TGTGCCAGCAGTTCCGATCCCGGACAGGGCGGAAGAACTTTCTTT.

CDR3 residues: CASSPLTGGPGMTGELFF. Here the CDR3 DNA reads TGTGCCAGCAGCCCGCTGACAGGGGGACCCGGAATGACCGGGGAGCTGTTTTTT. The chain uses TRBV14 and TRBJ2-2; the match to TRBD1 covers 9 bases. The length of the CDR3 is 18 residues. Germline lookup yields CDR1 SGHDN and CDR2 FVKESK. Trimming cost V 4 bases and J 5 bases; bases outside gene matches: 14.